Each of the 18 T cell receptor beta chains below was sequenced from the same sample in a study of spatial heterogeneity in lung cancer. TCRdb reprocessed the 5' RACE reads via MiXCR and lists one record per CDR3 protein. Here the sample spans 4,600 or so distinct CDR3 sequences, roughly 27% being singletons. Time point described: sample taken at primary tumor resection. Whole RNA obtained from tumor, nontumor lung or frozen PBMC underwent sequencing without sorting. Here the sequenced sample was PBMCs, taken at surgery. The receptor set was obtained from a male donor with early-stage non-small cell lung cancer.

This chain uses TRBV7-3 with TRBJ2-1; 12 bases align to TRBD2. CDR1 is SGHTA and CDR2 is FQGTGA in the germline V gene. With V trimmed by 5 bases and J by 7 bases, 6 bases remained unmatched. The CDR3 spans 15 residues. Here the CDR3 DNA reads TGTGCCAGCAGCCTCACTAGCGGGAGGTATAATGAGCAGTTCTTC. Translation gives CASSLTSGRYNEQFF.

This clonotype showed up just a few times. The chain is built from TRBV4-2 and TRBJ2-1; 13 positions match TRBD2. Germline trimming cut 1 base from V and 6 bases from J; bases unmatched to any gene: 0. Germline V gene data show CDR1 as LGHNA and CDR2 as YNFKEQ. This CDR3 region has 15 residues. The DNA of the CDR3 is TGTGCCAGCAGCCAAGGGACTAGCGGGAGCAATGAGCAGTTCTTC. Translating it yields CASSQGTSGSNEQFF.

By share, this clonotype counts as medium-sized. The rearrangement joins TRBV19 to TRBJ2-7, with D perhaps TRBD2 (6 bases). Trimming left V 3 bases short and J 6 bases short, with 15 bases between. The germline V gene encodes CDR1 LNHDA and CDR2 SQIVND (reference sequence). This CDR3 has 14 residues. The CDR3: CASSIGQGLREQYF. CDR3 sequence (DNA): TGTGCCAGTAGTATCGGTCAGGGACTGCGCGAGCAGTACTTC. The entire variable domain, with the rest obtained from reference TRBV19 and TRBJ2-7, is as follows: DGGITQSPKYLFRKEGQNVTLSCEQNLNHDAMYWYRQDPGQGLRLIYYSQIVNDFQKGDIAEGYSVSREKKESFPLTVTSAQKNPTAFYLCASSIGQGLREQYFGPGTRLTVT.

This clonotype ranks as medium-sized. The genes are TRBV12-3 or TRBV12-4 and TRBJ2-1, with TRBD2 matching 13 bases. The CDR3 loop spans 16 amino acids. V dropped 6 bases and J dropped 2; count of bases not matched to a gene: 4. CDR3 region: CASSRTSGGAYNEQFF. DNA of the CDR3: TGTGCCAGCAGCAGAACTAGCGGGGGGGCCTACAATGAGCAGTTCTTC.

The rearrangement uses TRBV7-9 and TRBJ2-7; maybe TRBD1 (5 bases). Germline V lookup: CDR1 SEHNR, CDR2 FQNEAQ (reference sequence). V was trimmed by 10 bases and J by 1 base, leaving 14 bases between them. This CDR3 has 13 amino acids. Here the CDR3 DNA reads TGTGCCACTGGGCGGCAGGGATCCTACGAGCAGTACTTC. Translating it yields CATGRQGSYEQYF.

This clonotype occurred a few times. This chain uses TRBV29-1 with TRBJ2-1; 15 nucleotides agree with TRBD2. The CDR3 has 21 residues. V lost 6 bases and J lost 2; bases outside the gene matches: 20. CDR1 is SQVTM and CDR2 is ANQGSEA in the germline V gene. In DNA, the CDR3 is TGCAGCGTCCTAGGGACTAGCGGGAGGCCCAACCGACGACCAACCTACAATGAGCAGTTCTTC. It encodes CSVLGTSGRPNRRPTYNEQFF.

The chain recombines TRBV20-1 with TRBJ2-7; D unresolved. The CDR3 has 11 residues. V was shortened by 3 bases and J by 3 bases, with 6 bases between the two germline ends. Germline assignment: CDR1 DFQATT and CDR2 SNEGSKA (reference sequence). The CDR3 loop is CSASGSYEQYF. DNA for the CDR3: TGCAGTGCTAGTGGCAGCTACGAGCAGTACTTC.

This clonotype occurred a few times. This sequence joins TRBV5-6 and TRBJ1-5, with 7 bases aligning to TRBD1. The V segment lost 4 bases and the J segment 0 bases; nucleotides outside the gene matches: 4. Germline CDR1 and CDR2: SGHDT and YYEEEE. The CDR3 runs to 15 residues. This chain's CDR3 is CASSLGQISNQPQHF. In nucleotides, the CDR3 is TGTGCCAGCAGCCTGGGACAGATTAGCAATCAGCCCCAGCATTTT.

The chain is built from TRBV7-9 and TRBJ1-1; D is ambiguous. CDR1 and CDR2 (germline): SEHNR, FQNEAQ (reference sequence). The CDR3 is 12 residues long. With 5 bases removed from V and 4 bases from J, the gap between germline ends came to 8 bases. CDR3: CASSDGVTEAFF. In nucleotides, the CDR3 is TGTGCCAGCAGCGACGGGGTCACTGAAGCTTTCTTT.

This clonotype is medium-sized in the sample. The CDR3 protein is CSAKDRSGTDTQYF. Here the CDR3 DNA reads TGCAGTGCTAAGGACAGATCGGGCACAGATACGCAGTATTTT. The gene calls are TRBV20-1 and TRBJ2-3; maybe TRBD1 (6 bases). Trimming removed 4 bases at V and 1 base at J, with 12 bases between. The germline V gene has CDR1 DFQATT and CDR2 SNEGSKA (reference sequence). This CDR3 has 14 amino acids.

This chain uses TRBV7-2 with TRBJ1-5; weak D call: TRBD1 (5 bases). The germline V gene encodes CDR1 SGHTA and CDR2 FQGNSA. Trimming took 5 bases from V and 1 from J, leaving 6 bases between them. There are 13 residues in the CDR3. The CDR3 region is CASSRDSNQPQHF. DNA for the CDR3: TGTGCCAGCAGCCGGGACAGCAATCAGCCCCAGCATTTT.

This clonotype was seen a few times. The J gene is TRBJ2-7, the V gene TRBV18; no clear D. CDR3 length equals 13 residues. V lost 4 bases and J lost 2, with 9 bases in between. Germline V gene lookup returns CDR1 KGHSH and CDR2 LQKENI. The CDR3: CASSRRGPYEQYF. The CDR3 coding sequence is TGTGCCAGCTCACGGCGAGGCCCCTACGAGCAGTACTTC.

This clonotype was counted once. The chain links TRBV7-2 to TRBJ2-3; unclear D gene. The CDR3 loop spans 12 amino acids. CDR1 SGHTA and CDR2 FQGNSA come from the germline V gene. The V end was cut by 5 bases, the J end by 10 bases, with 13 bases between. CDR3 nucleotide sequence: TGTGCCAGCAGCCTCGGACCGCCGGCGCAGTATTTT. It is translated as CASSLGPPAQYF. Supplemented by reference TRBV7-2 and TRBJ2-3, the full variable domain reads GAGVSQSPSNKVTEKGKDVELRCDPISGHTALYWYRQSLGQGLEFLIYFQGNSAPDKSGLPSDRFSAERTGGSVSTLTIQRTQQEDSAVYLCASSLGPPAQYFGPGTRLTVL.

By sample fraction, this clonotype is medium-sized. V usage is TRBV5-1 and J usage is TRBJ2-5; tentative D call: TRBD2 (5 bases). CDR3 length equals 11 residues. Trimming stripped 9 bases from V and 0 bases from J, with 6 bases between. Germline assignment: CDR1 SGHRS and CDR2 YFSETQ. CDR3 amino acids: CATGDQETQYF. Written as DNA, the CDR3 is TGCGCCACCGGGGACCAAGAGACCCAGTACTTC. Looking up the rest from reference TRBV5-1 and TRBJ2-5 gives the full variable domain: KAGVTQTPRYLIKTRGQQVTLSCSPISGHRSVSWYQQTPGQGLQFLFEYFSETQRNKGNFPGRFSGRQFSNSRSEMNVSTLELGDSALYLCATGDQETQYFGPGTRLLVL.

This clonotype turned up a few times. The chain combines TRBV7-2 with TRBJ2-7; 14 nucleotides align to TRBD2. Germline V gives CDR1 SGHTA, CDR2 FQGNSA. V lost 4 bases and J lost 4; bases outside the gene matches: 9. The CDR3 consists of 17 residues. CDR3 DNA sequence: TGTGCCAGCAGCTCTCTCCCCGGGACTAGCGGGAGTTACGAGCAGTACTTC. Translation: CASSSLPGTSGSYEQYF.

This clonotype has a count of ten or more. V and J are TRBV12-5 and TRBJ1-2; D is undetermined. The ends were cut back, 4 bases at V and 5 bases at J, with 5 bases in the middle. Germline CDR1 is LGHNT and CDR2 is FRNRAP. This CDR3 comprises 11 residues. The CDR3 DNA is TGTGCTAGTGGTTCGGGTTATGGCTACACCTTC. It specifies CASGSGYGYTF.

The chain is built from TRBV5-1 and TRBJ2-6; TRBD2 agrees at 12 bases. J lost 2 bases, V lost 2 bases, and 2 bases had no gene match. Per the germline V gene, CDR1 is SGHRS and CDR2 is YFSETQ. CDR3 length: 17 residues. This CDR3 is CASSFRTSGTGANVLTF. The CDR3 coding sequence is TGCGCCAGCAGCTTTCGGACTAGCGGGACTGGGGCCAACGTCCTGACTTTC.

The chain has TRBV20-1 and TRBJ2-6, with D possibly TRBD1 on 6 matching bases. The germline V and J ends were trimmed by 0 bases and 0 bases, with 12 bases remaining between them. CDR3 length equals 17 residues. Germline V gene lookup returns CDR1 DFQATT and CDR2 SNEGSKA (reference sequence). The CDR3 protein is CSARDLGASSGANVLTF. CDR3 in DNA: TGCAGTGCTAGAGATCTGGGGGCGAGCTCTGGGGCCAACGTCCTGACTTTC.